What follows is one T cell receptor (beta chain) and its context. Its target is unknown. Generated by immunoSEQ multiplex PCR, the TCRdb table keeps only in-frame clones and is missing some. Altogether roughly 460,000 clones are present, 80% to 90% being singletons, with the ten largest covering roughly 1.7%. The CDR3 is made up of 15 amino acids. V lost 0 bases and J 2 bases, leaving 12 bases between the germline ends. Germline CDR1 reads SGHRS; CDR2 reads YFSETQ. This specimen comes from a study of Ad26.COV2.S vaccination and SARS-CoV-2 variants. Study results and limitations: Those who received vaccine or placebo ended up with similar non-spike TCR breadth. Possibly, TCR breadth and depth analyses underestimated total T cell responses.

Indicated treatment: around 19 received Ad26.COV2.S at low or high dose, single or two shots; 5 received placebo; per-sample allocation not given. Day 63 following the first vaccine or placebo injection was when the samples were taken. Boston supplied an adult donor aged 18-55 years. V gene TRBV5-1 combines with J gene TRBJ2-7, with D possibly matching TRBD2 (6 bases). The sequence was obtained from a person aged 18-60 years who received the Ad26.COV2.S COVID-19 vaccine or a placebo. The sample in question was peripheral blood, obtained in a trial of Ad26.COV2.S vaccine versus placebo. CDR3 sequence reads: CASSLGVSGPYEQYF. The DNA of the CDR3 is TGCGCCAGCAGCTTGGGAGTTAGCGGCCCCTACGAGCAGTACTTC.